These 28 T cell receptor beta chains share one sample of origin, sequenced in a study of blood T cells in healthy people across ages. It was with a sample-barcoded 5' primer and a J-beta primer mix that a second PCR of roughly 7 to 12 cycles was run. MiXCR, applied by TCRdb to the 5' RACE reads, yields one record per CDR3 protein. The table includes 950,000 to 1,200,000 distinct CDR3 sequences, around two fifths detected once. Source material: blood. These receptors came from a man younger than 30 in good health.

This chain connects TRBV6-2 or TRBV6-3 to TRBJ2-3; unclear D gene. There are 13 residues in the CDR3. CDR1 and CDR2 from the germline V gene are MNHEY and SVGEGT. V was clipped by 5 bases and J by 6 bases, with 12 bases between them. The DNA of the CDR3 is TGTGCCAGCAGTCTACTCCGGGTCGATACGCAGTATTTT. This encodes CASSLLRVDTQYF.

Only one count was recorded for this clonotype. The chain joins TRBV7-8 to TRBJ1-2; D perhaps matches TRBD1 (6 bases). The CDR3 length is 18 residues. The V gene's germline CDR1 is SGHVS and CDR2 FQNEAQ. Trimming left V 4 bases short and J 2 bases short, with 23 bases between. The CDR3 spells CASSSKGSGTYNNYGYTF. The DNA for the CDR3 is TGTGCCAGCAGCTCGAAGGGCTCAGGGACATACAACAACTATGGCTACACCTTC.

The chain has TRBV4-3 and TRBJ1-4; 7 nucleotides agree with TRBD1. Losses at the gene ends were 1 base for V and 3 bases for J; bases not matched to a gene: 5. CDR1 and CDR2 from the germline V gene are LGHNA and YSLEER. The CDR3 consists of 16 residues. As DNA, the CDR3 is TGCGCCAGCAGCCAAGGACTACAGGGGTCTAATGAAAAACTGTTTTTT. This sequence encodes CASSQGLQGSNEKLFF.

The rearrangement uses TRBV4-3 and TRBJ1-6; no clear D. The CDR3 extends over 14 amino acids. From germline, CDR1 is LGHNA and CDR2 YSLEER. The germline V and J ends were trimmed by 0 bases and 9 bases, with 9 bases remaining between them. CDR3 nucleotides: TGCGCCAGCAGCCAAGACTCAACGGGTTCACCCCTCCACTTT. Translating it yields CASSQDSTGSPLHF.

This clonotype appeared a few times. The chain links TRBV6-5 to TRBJ2-1; 10 nucleotides align to TRBD2. After removal of 4 bases from V and 5 bases from J, the junction contained 11 bases not matched to a gene. The germline CDR1 and CDR2 sequences are MNHEY and SVGAGI. The CDR3 spans 17 residues. The CDR3 sequence: CASSSTLTSGVNNEQFF. DNA of the CDR3: TGTGCCAGCAGTTCCACCCTCACTAGCGGGGTAAACAATGAGCAGTTCTTC.

The V call is TRBV3-1, the J call TRBJ2-4, with TRBD2 identical over 10 bases. The CDR3 length is 21 residues. The ends lost 1 base at V and 0 bases at J; junction bases unmatched: 15. CDR1 LGHDT and CDR2 YNNKEL come from the germline V gene (reference sequence). The CDR3 DNA reads TGTGCCAGCAGCCAAGCTGTCGGGGCTAGCGGGGGAGGGCTAGCCAAAAACATTCAGTACTTC. It yields the protein CASSQAVGASGGGLAKNIQYF.

The rearrangement links TRBV4-3 to TRBJ2-3, with unresolved D. Per the germline V gene, CDR1 is LGHNA and CDR2 is YSLEER. V shed 6 bases and J shed 4 bases, with 11 bases lying between them. The CDR3 loop spans 13 amino acids. The CDR3 here is CASSPEGSDTQYF. The CDR3, as DNA: TGCGCCAGCAGTCCAGAAGGATCAGATACGCAGTATTTT.

This clonotype appeared a few times. This chain joins TRBV20-1 and TRBJ2-1, with 8 bases fitting TRBD1. J lost 2 bases, V lost 3 bases, and 3 bases had no gene match. The germline CDR1 and CDR2 sequences are DFQATT and SNEGSKA (reference sequence). This CDR3 spans 14 amino acids. The CDR3 DNA is TGCAGTGCTAGTCACAGGGGGGCCTACAATGAGCAGTTCTTC. It is translated as CSASHRGAYNEQFF.

Turning to this clonotype: The junction departs from germline at one end; a sequencing error may be responsible. The chain recombines TRBV11-2 with TRBJ2-3; D might be TRBD2 (6 bases). Germline assignment: CDR1 SGHAT and CDR2 FQNNGV. This CDR3 has 14 residues. The CDR3 protein is CASSLGGATGTQYF. The DNA for the CDR3 is TGTGCCAGCAGCTTAGGCGGGGCCACAGGTACGCAGTATTTT.

This clonotype was seen more than once but under ten times. The gene calls are TRBV4-3 and TRBJ2-3; D is perhaps TRBD2 (6 bases). Germline-derived CDR1 and CDR2 are LGHNA and YSLEER. Trimming took off 6 bases at V and 2 bases at J, with 18 bases between the two ends. The CDR3 covers 16 residues. CDR3 sequence: CASRARGDFITDTQYF. CDR3 in DNA: TGCGCCAGCAGGGCAAGAGGGGACTTCATCACAGATACGCAGTATTTT.

This clonotype was recorded a few times. The chain carries TRBV7-9 and TRBJ1-2; D unclear. Germline CDR1 reads SEHNR; CDR2 reads FQNEAQ (reference sequence). V gave up 1 base and J gave up 2 bases, with 11 bases separating them. The CDR3 runs 15 residues. CDR3 amino acids: CASSLETSKNYGYTF. The DNA of the CDR3 is TGTGCCAGCAGCTTAGAAACATCTAAAAACTATGGCTACACCTTC.

The V gene is TRBV19, the J gene TRBJ1-2, with TRBD1 matching over 9 bases. The CDR3 spans 17 residues. Germline V gene sequence: CDR1 LNHDA, CDR2 SQIVND (reference sequence). V gave up 1 base and J gave up 6 bases; unmatched junction bases: 12. The CDR3 DNA follows: TGTGCCAGTAGTATAGCACGGGACAGGGTAGATACGGATGGCTACACCTTC. This encodes CASSIARDRVDTDGYTF.

As for this clonotype: One junction end disagrees with the germline gene, perhaps due to a read error. The rearrangement links TRBV7-2 to TRBJ1-2; D is uncertain. The CDR3 has 15 residues. The germline CDR1 and CDR2 sequences are SGHTA and FQGNSA. The CDR3 sequence: CASSLALPRNYGYTF. The CDR3 region has the DNA TGTGCCAGCAGCTTAGCGCTCCCCAGGAACTACGGCTACACCTTC.

The CDR3 coding sequence is TGTGCCAGCAGTCGATCCCGGGACCTCCCTTCCTATGGCTACACCTTC. Its translation: CASSRSRDLPSYGYTF. This sequence joins TRBV27 and TRBJ1-2; D may be TRBD1 (5 bases). Trimming removed 5 bases from V and 4 bases from J, with 20 bases in between. The germline V gene encodes CDR1 MNHEY and CDR2 SMNVEV (reference sequence). The CDR3 contains 16 residues.

This clonotype was counted once. This chain joins TRBV20-1 and TRBJ1-4; possibly TRBD1 for D (6 bases). V was shortened by 6 bases and J by 4 bases, with 15 bases between the two germline ends. CDR1 and CDR2 (germline): DFQATT, SNEGSKA (reference sequence). CDR3 length: 14 amino acids. The CDR3 sequence is CSATGTPNNEKLFF. The CDR3 region has the DNA TGCAGTGCGACCGGGACACCTAATAATGAAAAACTGTTTTTT.

At least ten counts were recorded for this clonotype. The chain is built from TRBV29-1 and TRBJ1-2; 8 bases map to TRBD1. CDR1 is SQVTM, CDR2 ANQGSEA, per germline. This CDR3 contains 13 residues. V was clipped by 0 bases and J by 7 bases; unmatched bases: 4. CDR3 in DNA: TGCAGCGTTGAAGAGACAGGGGCAAGTGGCTACACCTTC. It yields the protein CSVEETGASGYTF.

J is TRBJ2-1 and V is TRBV6-6; D might be TRBD2 (5 bases). The CDR3 length is 12 residues. The V end lost 4 bases, the J end lost 9 bases, and 10 bases lay between the germline ends. Germline values: CDR1 MNHNY, CDR2 SVGAGI (reference sequence). CDR3 region: CASSSRGSEQFF. The CDR3 DNA follows: TGTGCCAGCAGTTCCCGTGGGAGTGAGCAGTTCTTC.

This chain links TRBV7-9 with TRBJ1-1, with a tentative D call TRBD1 (5 bases). The germline V and J ends were trimmed by 7 bases and 2 bases, with 14 bases remaining between them. Germline V gene sequence: CDR1 SEHNR, CDR2 FQNEAQ (reference sequence). The CDR3 runs to 14 residues. The CDR3 is CASTLYRDNTEAFF. The CDR3 DNA is TGTGCCAGCACCCTATACCGGGACAACACTGAAGCTTTCTTT.

The V gene is TRBV9, the J gene TRBJ2-5; D is tentatively TRBD1 or TRBD2 (5 bases each). There are 13 residues in the CDR3. Germline-derived CDR1 and CDR2 are SGDLS and YYNGEE. Trimming pared 7 bases from V and 4 bases from J, leaving 14 bases between. The CDR3 sequence is CASSRSGRETQYF. CDR3 DNA sequence: TGTGCCAGCTCACGATCGGGACGAGAGACCCAGTACTTC.

This clonotype was counted only a few times. The chain joins TRBV28 to TRBJ2-4; D is possibly TRBD1 (7 bases). The end of the DNA aligns better with TRBJ2-7, so the J call may be wrong. The length of the CDR3 is 14 residues. Germline CDR1 is MDHEN and CDR2 is SYDVKM. As DNA, the CDR3 is TGTGCCAGCAGTTTAGGGGGGACAGCCTACGAGCAGTACTTC. It codes for CASSLGGTAYEQYF.

The rearrangement uses TRBV3-1 and TRBJ2-3, with 7 bases fitting TRBD2. Germline V CDR1 and CDR2: LGHDT, YNNKEL (reference sequence). This CDR3 region has 16 residues. Trimming took 4 bases from V and 0 from J; bases not matched to a gene: 7. As DNA, the CDR3 is TGTGCCAGCAGCCGCCTGGGGGGGGTTAGCACAGATACGCAGTATTTT. It encodes CASSRLGGVSTDTQYF.

This clonotype was counted only a few times. V usage is TRBV10-3 and J usage is TRBJ2-2, with 7 bases aligning to TRBD1. The V and J ends lost 6 bases and 0 bases, in that order; junction bases with no gene match: 13. CDR3 length equals 18 residues. Germline CDR1 reads ENHRY; CDR2 reads SYGVKD. The CDR3 DNA is TGTGCCATCAGCGAATACCAGACCGGGACAGCGAACACCGGGGAGCTGTTTTTT. Translation gives CAISEYQTGTANTGELFF.

Concerning this clonotype itself: A clone one base away is much larger, so this may be a read error. This chain connects TRBV7-9 to TRBJ1-1; D not resolved. The ends were cut back, 1 base at V and 5 bases at J, with 5 bases in the middle. This CDR3 comprises 12 residues. Looked up from germline, CDR1 is SEHNR and CDR2 is FQNEAQ (reference sequence). CDR3 in amino acids: CASSLEETEAFF. DNA for the CDR3: TGTGCCAGCAGCTTAGAGGAAACTGAAGCTTTCTTT.

This chain links TRBV15 with TRBJ2-7; 8 bases agree with TRBD1. Per the germline V gene, CDR1 is LNHNV and CDR2 is YYDKDF (reference sequence). CDR3 length: 14 amino acids. V lost 1 base and J lost 7; bases outside the gene matches: 6. The CDR3 region is CATSRGDRNDEQYF. CDR3 nucleotide sequence: TGTGCCACCAGCAGAGGGGACAGGAACGATGAGCAGTACTTC.

This sequence joins TRBV6-1 and TRBJ2-7; D gene unclear. The J call may not be correct, given that the DNA end is closer to TRBJ2-4. CDR1 MNHNS and CDR2 SASEGT come from the germline V gene. The CDR3 loop spans 14 amino acids. CDR3 in amino acids: CASRPRVSENIQYF. The CDR3 nucleotides read TGTGCCAGCAGGCCCCGGGTTTCCGAAAACATTCAGTACTTC.

In this sample, this clonotype turned up a few times. The chain uses TRBV27 and TRBJ2-1; 9 positions match TRBD1. The length of the CDR3 is 18 residues. After removal of 0 bases from V and 4 bases from J, the junction contained 10 bases not matched to a gene. Germline V CDR1 and CDR2: MNHEY, SMNVEV (reference sequence). The CDR3 here is CASSLSPWDREGYNEQFF. CDR3 nucleotide sequence: TGTGCCAGCAGTTTATCCCCTTGGGACAGGGAGGGTTACAATGAGCAGTTCTTC.

The chain couples TRBV12-3 or TRBV12-4 to TRBJ2-3; D is uncertain. Deletions cut 3 bases from V and 2 bases from J, with 12 bases between. This CDR3 contains 15 residues. The CDR3 region has the DNA TGTGCCAGCAGTTTTATGGCCAGTTCCACAGATACGCAGTATTTT. It encodes CASSFMASSTDTQYF.

J is TRBJ2-1 and V is TRBV25-1, with D maybe TRBD1 (5 bases). Germline V lookup: CDR1 MGHDK, CDR2 SYGVNS. CDR3 length equals 13 residues. V lost 3 bases to trimming and J lost 4 bases, with 7 bases between them. The CDR3 bases are TGTGCCAGCAGTGAGACAGAGTACAATGAGCAGTTCTTC. Its protein product is CASSETEYNEQFF. The variable domain in full, with the rest retrieved from reference TRBV25-1 and TRBJ2-1, is EADIYQTPRYLVIGTGKKITLECSQTMGHDKMYWYQQDPGMELHLIHYSYGVNSTEKGDLSSESTVSRIRTEHFPLTLESARPSHTSQYLCASSETEYNEQFFGPGTRLTVL.